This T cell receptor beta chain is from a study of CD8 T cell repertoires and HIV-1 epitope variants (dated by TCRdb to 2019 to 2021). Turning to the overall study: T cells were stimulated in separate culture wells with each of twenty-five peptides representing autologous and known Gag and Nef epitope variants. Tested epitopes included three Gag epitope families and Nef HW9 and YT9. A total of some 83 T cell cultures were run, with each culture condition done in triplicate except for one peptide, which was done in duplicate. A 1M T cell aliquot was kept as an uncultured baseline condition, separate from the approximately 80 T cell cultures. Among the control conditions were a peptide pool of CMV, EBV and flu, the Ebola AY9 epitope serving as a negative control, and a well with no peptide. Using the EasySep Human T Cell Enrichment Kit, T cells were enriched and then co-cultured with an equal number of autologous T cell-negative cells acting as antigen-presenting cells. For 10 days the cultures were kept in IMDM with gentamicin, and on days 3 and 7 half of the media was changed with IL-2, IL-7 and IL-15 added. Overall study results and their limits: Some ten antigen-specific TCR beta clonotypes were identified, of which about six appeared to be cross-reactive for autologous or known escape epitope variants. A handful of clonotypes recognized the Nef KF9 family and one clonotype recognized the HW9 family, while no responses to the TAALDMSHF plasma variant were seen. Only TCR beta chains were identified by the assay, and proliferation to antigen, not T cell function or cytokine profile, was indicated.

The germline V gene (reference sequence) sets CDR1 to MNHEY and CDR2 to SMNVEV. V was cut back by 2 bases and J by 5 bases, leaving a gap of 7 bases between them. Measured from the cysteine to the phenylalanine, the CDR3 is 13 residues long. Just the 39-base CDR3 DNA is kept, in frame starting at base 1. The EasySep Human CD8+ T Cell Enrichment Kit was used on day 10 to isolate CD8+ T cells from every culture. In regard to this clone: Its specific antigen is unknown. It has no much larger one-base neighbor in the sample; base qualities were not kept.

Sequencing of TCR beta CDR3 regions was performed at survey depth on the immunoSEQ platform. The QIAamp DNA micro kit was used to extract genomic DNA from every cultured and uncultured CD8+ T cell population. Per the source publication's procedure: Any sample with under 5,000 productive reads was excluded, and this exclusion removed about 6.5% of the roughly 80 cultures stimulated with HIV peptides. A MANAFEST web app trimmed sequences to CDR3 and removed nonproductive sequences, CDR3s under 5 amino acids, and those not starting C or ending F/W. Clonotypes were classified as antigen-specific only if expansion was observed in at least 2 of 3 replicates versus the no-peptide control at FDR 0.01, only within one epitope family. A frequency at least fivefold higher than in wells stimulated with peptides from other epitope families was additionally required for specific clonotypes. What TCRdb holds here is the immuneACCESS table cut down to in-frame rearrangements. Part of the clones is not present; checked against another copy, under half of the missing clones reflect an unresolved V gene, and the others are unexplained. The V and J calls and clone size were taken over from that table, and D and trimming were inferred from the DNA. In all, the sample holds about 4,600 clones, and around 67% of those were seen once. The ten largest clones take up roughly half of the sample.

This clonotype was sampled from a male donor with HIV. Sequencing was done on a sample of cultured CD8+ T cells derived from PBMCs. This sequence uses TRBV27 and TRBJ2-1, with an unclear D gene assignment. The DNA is TGTGCCAGCAGTTTAAACGGCCACAATGAGCAGTTCTTC. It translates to CASSLNGHNEQFF.